One and the same sample provided the 6 T cell receptor delta chains below, sequenced in a study of γδ T cells in repeated Plasmodium falciparum infection. Bulk repertoires came from Vgamma9/Vdelta2+ or Vdelta2-negative gammadelta T cells flow-sorted from PBMC. TCRdb processed the multiplex PCR reads again with the CATT caller. The sample contains 55,000 to 70,000 delta-chain clones, 1.5% to 2% of which appear only once. What was sequenced was gamma-delta T cells from blood. The receptors derive from a pool of human donors (malaria-infected and uninfected, not separated).

The table lists this clone with a few counts. The V gene is TRDV1, the J gene TRDJ1; TRDD3 aligns across 10 bases. TCRdb is silent on the J gene; assignment here came from matching the DNA to germline. The CDR3 spans 16 residues. From germline, CDR1 is TSWWSYY and CDR2 QGS. The CDR3 here is CAVCHGLGDRGDKLIF. DNA of the CDR3: TGTGCCGTGTGCCACGGGCTGGGGGATAGGGGCGATAAACTCATCTTT.

Comment on this clone: A single base is all that separates this from a far larger clone, so a read error is likely. V is TRDV1 and J is TRDJ1; 13 nucleotides line up with TRDD3. The J gene is not listed in TCRdb, so it was assigned here from a DNA match to germline. The germline gives CDR1 TSWWSYY, CDR2 QGS. This CDR3 contains 23 residues. J gave up 5 bases and V 2 bases, and 26 bases lay outside the gene matches. This CDR3 is CALGESRFLPIYWGIRTLDKLIF. CDR3 DNA sequence: TGTGCTCTTGGGGAATCTCGTTTCCTACCCATTTACTGGGGGATACGCACCTTAGATAAACTCATCTTT.

This clone was counted at least ten times. Translating this DNA gives a protein that differs at residue 11 from the TCRdb one, which belongs to a much larger clone; a read error is likely, and the protein shown is this translation. The J gene is TRDJ1, the V gene TRDV2; D is uncertain. V gave up 0 bases and J gave up 0 bases, with 19 bases separating them. This CDR3 spans 18 amino acids. Germline CDR1 GEAIGNYY, CDR2 EKD. The CDR3 DNA is TGTGCCTGTGACACCTCTTACATAGAAGTCGTCCACACCGATAAACTCATCTTT. As protein: CACDTSYIEVVHTDKLIF.

This clone was seen only a few times. The mismatch at residue 4 between this DNA's translation and the TCRdb protein of a much larger clone likely reflects a read error; the protein shown is translated from the DNA. This chain links TRDV3 with TRDJ1, with D maybe TRDD3 (5 bases). Matching the DNA to germline supplied the J gene, which TCRdb does not give. Per germline, CDR1 TVYSNPD and CDR2 GDNSRS (reference sequence). Trimming cost V 1 base and J 0 bases, with 27 bases left between them. The CDR3 runs to 19 residues. The CDR3 reads CAFNTRVWDGRLYTDKLIF. The DNA for the CDR3 is TGTGCCTTTAATACCCGCGTATGGGATGGGAGATTATACACCGATAAACTCATCTTT.

Notes on this clone: Only one base separates this from a far larger clonotype, so it likely reflects a read error. Distinct nucleotide sequences in the sample also encode this CDR3. V gene TRDV3 combines with J gene TRDJ1, with D unclear. V dropped 4 bases and J dropped 9 bases, with 24 bases sitting between them. Germline V gene sequence: CDR1 TVYSNPD, CDR2 GDNSRS (reference sequence). CDR3 length: 14 amino acids. The CDR3 region has the DNA TGTGCCTCTCGCCGTTGGCCATCATACCTCGAACTCATCTTT. Amino acid sequence: CASRRWPSYLELIF.

There are many counts of this clone. This sample includes further DNA sequences coding for the same CDR3. In nucleotides, the CDR3 is TGTGCTCTTGGGGATCCCAAACCTTCCCTACACTGGGGGATCATCACCGATAAACTCATCTTT. This translates into CALGDPKPSLHWGIITDKLIF. The chain is built from TRDV1 and TRDJ1; 10 bases agree with TRDD3. TCRdb supplies no J gene; here it was assigned by aligning the nucleotide sequence to germline. J lost 1 base, V lost 3 bases, and 20 bases had no gene match. CDR1 and CDR2 (germline): TSWWSYY, QGS. This CDR3 is built from 21 residues.